What follows are 11 T cell receptor beta chains derived from one specimen sequenced in a study of OX40 agonist ivuxolimab in advanced cancers. Clones were sequenced by immunoSEQ multiplex PCR, and TCRdb holds only the in-frame ones, with some missing. Seen here are roughly 80,000 clones, about four fifths observed once, and the top ten hold less than 3%. Sequencing used CD4+ or CD8+ T cells sorted from blood, obtained in a trial of the OX40 agonist ivuxolimab. These receptors originate from an adult with an advanced solid tumor such as melanoma, head and neck, liver or kidney cancer.

This clone was seen more than once but under ten times. This chain links TRBV9 with TRBJ1-6; weak D call: TRBD1 (5 bases). Germline CDR1 and CDR2: SGDLS and YYNGEE. The CDR3 consists of 16 residues. V was pared by 5 bases and J by 10 bases, with 22 bases between. CDR3 loop: CASSGFYGPEGSPLHF. The CDR3 DNA reads as TGTGCCAGCAGTGGATTTTATGGACCCGAGGGGTCACCCCTCCACTTT.

The chain employs TRBV30 and TRBJ1-5; TRBD1 might be the D (5 bases). The CDR3 totals 13 residues. Per the germline V gene, CDR1 is GTSNPN and CDR2 is SVGIG (reference sequence). V lost 4 bases and J lost 3, with 10 bases in between. CDR3 sequence (DNA): TGTGCCTGGATGGGGGGATACAATCAGCCCCAGCATTTT. Translation gives CAWMGGYNQPQHF.

The chain combines TRBV18 with TRBJ2-3; D is perhaps TRBD2 (6 bases). The CDR3 has 14 amino acids. Germline V gene data show CDR1 as KGHSH and CDR2 as LQKENI. The V gene lost 1 base and the J gene lost 1 base, with 6 bases spanning the gap. The chain's CDR3 is CASSPLAGTDTQYF. CDR3 in DNA: TGTGCCAGCTCACCACTAGCGGGCACAGATACGCAGTATTTT.

The table lists this clone with many counts. Other DNA sequences within the sample encode an identical CDR3. J is TRBJ1-5 and V is TRBV18, with TRBD1 identical over 8 bases. This CDR3 has 15 residues. Germline loops: CDR1 KGHSH, CDR2 LQKENI. V gave up 6 bases and J gave up 4 bases; unmatched junction bases: 8. In DNA, the CDR3 is TGTGCCAGCTCGCCAGACAGGGGTGGAAATCAGCCCCAGCATTTT. Its protein product is CASSPDRGGNQPQHF.

This clone appeared a single time. The genes are TRBV28 and TRBJ2-2, with 9 positions matching TRBD2. V lost 2 bases to trimming and J lost 4 bases; unmatched junction nucleotides: 2. Per the germline V gene, CDR1 is MDHEN and CDR2 is SYDVKM. The CDR3 extends over 15 amino acids. The CDR3 DNA reads TGTGCCAGCAGTTTAGCGGGGGGGCCCACCGGGGAGCTGTTTTTT. Translating it yields CASSLAGGPTGELFF.

About this clone itself: Mismatch with germline at one junction end may stem from a read error. The chain links TRBV7-9 to TRBJ2-3; D is unclear. Germline V gene sequence: CDR1 SEHNR, CDR2 FQNEAQ (reference sequence). This CDR3 comprises 15 residues. The CDR3 reads CASSSPRVSKDTQYF. The CDR3 DNA reads as TGTGCCAGCAGCTCGCCTCGGGTTAGCAAAGATACGCAGTATTTT.

The rearrangement links TRBV4-2 to TRBJ2-5; D tentatively reads TRBD1 or TRBD2 (5 bases each). The germline CDR1 and CDR2 sequences are LGHNA and YNFKEQ. V lost 3 bases to trimming and J lost 5 bases, with 10 bases between them. The CDR3 loop spans 13 amino acids. CDR3 DNA sequence: TGTGCCAGCAGCCAGGGACCGGAGGAGACCCAGTACTTC. Its translation is CASSQGPEETQYF.

V is TRBV27 and J is TRBJ1-4; TRBD1 is a possible D gene (5 bases). Germline V CDR1 and CDR2: MNHEY, SMNVEV (reference sequence). V dropped 5 bases and J dropped 5 bases, with 18 bases sitting between them. The CDR3 totals 16 residues. CDR3 protein: CASSPRGGEGNEKLFF. As DNA, the CDR3 is TGTGCCAGCAGTCCGCGGGGAGGGGAGGGAAATGAAAAACTGTTTTTT. Full variable domain (rest looked up from reference TRBV27 and TRBJ1-4): EAQVTQNPRYLITVTGKKLTVTCSQNMNHEYMSWYRQDPGLGLRQIYYSMNVEVTDKGDVPEGYKVSRKEKRNFPLILESPSPNQTSLYFCASSPRGGEGNEKLFFGSGTQLSVL.

V is TRBV10-3 and J is TRBJ2-5; 7 bases match TRBD1. The V and J ends lost 3 bases and 1 base, in that order; junction bases with no gene match: 5. Germline lookup yields CDR1 ENHRY and CDR2 SYGVKD. The CDR3 sequence is 15 residues long. The CDR3 DNA reads TGTGCCATCAGTGAACAAGGGGGCGGCCAAGAGACCCAGTACTTC. It specifies CAISEQGGGQETQYF.

This chain uses TRBV7-2 with TRBJ1-4; TRBD1 matches 8 bases. Germline assignment: CDR1 SGHTA and CDR2 FQGNSA. The CDR3 is 16 residues long. The V segment lost 4 bases and the J segment 7 bases; nucleotides outside the gene matches: 11. DNA for the CDR3: TGTGCCAGCAGCTCCGGACAGGGCCACTATTCTGAAAAACTGTTTTTT. This codes for CASSSGQGHYSEKLFF.

This clone was seen only once. J is TRBJ2-5 and V is TRBV7-2, with D possibly TRBD1 on 5 matching bases. Deletions cut 6 bases from V and 3 bases from J, with 11 bases between. CDR1 SGHTA and CDR2 FQGNSA come from the germline V gene. The CDR3 loop spans 13 amino acids. Here the CDR3 reads CASRGHIKETQYF. The CDR3, as DNA: TGTGCCAGCAGGGGGCACATAAAAGAGACCCAGTACTTC.